This TCR beta chain was obtained from a study of T cells in women clearing cervical HPV infection. This table comes from immunoSEQ multiplex PCR, and its TCRdb copy is limited to in-frame clones, with some not included. The table lists about 26,000 clones, with 3.5% to 4.5% in the top ten. The material sequenced was blood buffy coat. This receptor was taken from a woman between 18 and 70 years old with a cervical HPV16 infection that either progressed to CIN3+ or cleared (not recorded which).

The CDR3 DNA, read in part, is TGTGCCAGCACCGGGACTGGAAACTCCTACGAC. Translation: CASTGTGNSYD. The entire CDR3 sequence reads CASTGTGNSYDYTF. The chain employs TRBV2 and TRBJ1-2, with D possibly TRBD1 on 5 matching bases. The CDR3 extends 3 residues past the end of the read, so its final part is completed from the germline J gene. Germline V gives CDR1 SNHLY, CDR2 FYNNEI. There are 14 residues in the CDR3.